This TCR delta chain originates from a study of gamma delta lymphoproliferative disorders and STAT genes. Study-wide context: At least 50 ng of genomic DNA went into each LymphoTrack Dx TCRG Assay library.

Study-level points and caveats: Control T cells likely spanned varied maturation stages, whereas leukemic cells were skewed toward terminal effectors. Nearly all major patient gamma and delta clonotypes were public.

TCRdb re-processed the multiplex PCR reads via CATT. The sample consists of just over 1,500 delta-chain clones, more than 1.5% of them appearing once. PBMCs from patients and controls supplied the genomic DNA for sequencing. This CDR3 is 20 amino acids long. On this clone: Antigen unknown.

The sequenced sample consisted of blood. The J gene was recorded as TRDJ3; no V gene was called; TRDD3 was called by the table and not checked on the DNA. This receptor was identified in a human donor in good health. The CDR3 is CACDTGTGGPSSWDTRQMFF. The CDR3 bases are TGTGCCTGTGACACCGGGACTGGGGGACCAAGCTCCTGGGACACCCGACAGATGTTTTTC.